This TCR beta chain was recovered during a study of CD8 T cells in ankylosing spondylitis. Study observations and caveats: Significant enrichment of disease-linked clones was reported in matched ankylosing spondylitis synovial fluid.

This clonotype was recorded at least ten times. Its matching antigen is unknown. The CDR3 spans 15 residues. V was shortened by 8 bases and J by 2 bases, with 18 bases between the two germline ends. Construction of TCR beta libraries was performed using quantitative 5'-RACE with molecular barcodes. TCRdb recomputed calls from the 5' RACE reads with MiXCR, one row per CDR3 protein. This repertoire shows about 130,000 distinct CDR3 sequences, around 7% found once; its top ten account for 12%. The clonotype was recovered from a male donor with ankylosing spondylitis or in good health (not recorded which). Sequenced material: blood, either unsorted or a sorted T cell fraction (not recorded which). The chain is built from TRBV12-3 or TRBV12-4 and TRBJ2-5, with a possible D match to TRBD1 (6 bases). The CDR3: CASLGAATMQETQYF. The CDR3, as DNA: TGTGCCAGCCTGGGGGCGGCTACAATGCAAGAGACCCAGTACTTC.